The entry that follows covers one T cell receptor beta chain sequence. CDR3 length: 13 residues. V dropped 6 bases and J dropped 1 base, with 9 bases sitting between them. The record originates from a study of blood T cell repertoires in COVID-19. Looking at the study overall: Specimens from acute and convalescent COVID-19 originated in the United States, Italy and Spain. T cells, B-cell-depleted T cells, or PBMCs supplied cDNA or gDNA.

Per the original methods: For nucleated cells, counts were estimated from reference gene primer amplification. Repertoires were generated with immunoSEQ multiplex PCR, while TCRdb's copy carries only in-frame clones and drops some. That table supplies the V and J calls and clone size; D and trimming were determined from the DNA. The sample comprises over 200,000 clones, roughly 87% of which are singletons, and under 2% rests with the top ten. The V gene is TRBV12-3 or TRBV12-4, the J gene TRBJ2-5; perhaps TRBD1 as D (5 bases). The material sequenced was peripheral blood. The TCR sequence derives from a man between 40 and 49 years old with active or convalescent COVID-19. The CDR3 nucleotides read TGTGCCAGCAGGATACAGGTCCAAGAGACCCAGTACTTC. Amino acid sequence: CASRIQVQETQYF.